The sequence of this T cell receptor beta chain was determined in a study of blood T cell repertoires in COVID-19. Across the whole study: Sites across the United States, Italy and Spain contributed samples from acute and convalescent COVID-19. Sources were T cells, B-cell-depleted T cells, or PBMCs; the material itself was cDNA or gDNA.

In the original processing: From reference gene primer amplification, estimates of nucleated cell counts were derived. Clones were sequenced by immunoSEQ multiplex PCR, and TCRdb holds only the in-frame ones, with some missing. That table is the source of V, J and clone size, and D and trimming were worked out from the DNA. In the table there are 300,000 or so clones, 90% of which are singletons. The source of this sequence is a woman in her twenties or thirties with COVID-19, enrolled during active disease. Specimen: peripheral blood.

The CDR3 bases are TGTGCCAGCAGCCAAAGGGGGCACGCGAACACTGAAGCTTTCTTT. Protein product: CASSQRGHANTEAFF. V is TRBV5-6 and J is TRBJ1-1; 7 bases line up with TRBD1. The CDR3 length is 15 residues. Germline V gives CDR1 SGHDT, CDR2 YYEEEE. Losses at the gene ends were 4 bases for V and 1 base for J; bases not matched to a gene: 7.